This TCR beta chain is drawn from a study of T-cell reconstitution after alpha-beta-depleted transplantation in children. Overall study findings and caveats: Some patients owed their high day-60 TCRbeta diversity to surviving recipient T cells and thymic progenitors. T-cell counts and diversity at one year post-transplant came mainly from newly produced T cells. There were reportedly several hundred expanded graft clones from which alpha-beta T cells came about two months after transplant.

On this clonotype itself: Antigen: not known.

TCRbeta library construction was performed incorporating unique molecular identifiers. TCRdb reprocessed the PCR reads via MiXCR and lists one record per CDR3 protein. The top ten hold roughly 35% of the sample, which has hundreds of thousands of distinct CDR3 sequences, 7.5% to 9.5% seen once. V lost 2 bases, J lost 4 bases, and 4 bases stayed unmatched. The germline V gene has CDR1 SGHDT and CDR2 YYEEEE. CDR3 length: 16 amino acids. The receptor was isolated from a male patient between 2 and 15 years old who had a stem cell transplant for acute myeloid leukemia, so the T cells may come from the graft donor. The rearrangement joins TRBV5-6 to TRBJ2-3; TRBD2 aligns across 13 bases. The sequenced sample was PBMCs, mostly from graft donor cells, obtained 360 days after TCRalphabeta/CD19-depleted stem cell transplant. CDR3 in amino acids: CASSFRLAGGPDTQYF. DNA of the CDR3: TGTGCCAGCAGCTTCCGACTAGCGGGAGGACCAGATACGCAGTATTTT.